The entry below gives a single T cell receptor (beta chain) sequence along with its context. No antigen is known for it. One base away there is no much larger clone; base qualities are not given. This entry belongs to a study of glioma-infiltrating T cells (dated by TCRdb to about 2016). Concerning the study at large: The study sequenced TCR alpha- and beta-chain repertoires from glioma tissue, from non-neoplastic brain tissue and from matched peripheral blood mononuclear cells. To gauge divergence between tissue and blood T-cell populations, every tissue-infiltrating repertoire was compared against the peripheral blood repertoire from the same patient. The paired cohort was made up of three low-grade glioma patients, eight primary glioblastoma patients and three non-glioma patients who contributed non-neoplastic brain tissue. Overall results and qualifications from the work: VJ-independent divergence between tissue and blood was lower than expected in non-neoplastic patients but higher than expected in all gliomas, particularly low-grade gliomas. Small numbers underpinned the group comparisons: under ten glioblastoma patients, three low-grade glioma patients and three non-neoplastic patients. Only a very small number of CDR3 sequences turned up in both tissue and blood, a result put down to high CDR3 diversity combined with limited sampling.

The germline V gene yields LGHNA for CDR1 and YNFKEQ for CDR2. Reading from cysteine to phenylalanine, the CDR3 counts 15 amino acids. Here the CDR3 DNA is all that survives: 45 bases in frame from base 1. V loses 0 bases of germline sequence and J loses 11 bases, and the interval between the two ends is 17 bases. The iRepertoire nested amplicon-rescue multiplex PCR (arm-PCR) platform was used to amplify TCR alpha and beta CDR3 regions from RNA. The input for one-step reverse transcription and amplification was about 85-400 ng of either tissue mRNA or PBMC total RNA. Following bead purification, Illumina adapters were added by a secondary multiplex PCR, and libraries between 200 and 400 bp were gel-purified. Internal 6-nucleotide barcodes were carried by the libraries and were used for demultiplexing. Libraries were sequenced on an Illumina MiSeq with 2x220 or 2x250 nucleotide paired-end reads. The paper's processing steps were these. Paired reads were merged using FLASH 1.2.11 and aligned with BWA-MEM to the GRCh37 human genome, and TRA and TRB reads were then extracted. An IMGT-derived reference of cassette sequences and CDR3 motifs, with pseudogenes included, was used for V and J assignment. Reads were translated in three frames, and productive CDR3s were defined by a C…FGXG motif without stop codons. A clonotype was defined as a unique combination of a V-J cassette pair and a CDR3 amino acid sequence. Hamming distance filtering was applied to reads, with thresholds set by the sequence error rate of each sample in mapped regions. TCRdb itself trimmed the public reads at Q25 with fastp, ran MiXCR and retained productive beta chains. Duplicate CDR3 protein sequences are folded into a single record with the most common DNA and genes. The V and J calls here are based on TCRdb, not the publication. The sample profile shows 90,000 or so distinct CDR3 sequences; approximately 40% of them were found once. The top ten clonotypes cover more than 30% of the sample.

The receptor chain draws on TRBV4-2 and TRBJ2-4; the D segment could be TRBD2, given 5 matching bases. The receptor comes from a human donor with low-grade glioma or glioblastoma, undergoing nonglioma brain surgery, or in good health (not recorded which). What was sequenced was glioma tissue, nonneoplastic brain tissue, or PBMCs (not recorded which). The DNA is as follows: TGTGCCAGCAGCCAAGAGGCCAAGCCCCCCGGGGTTCAGTACTTC. This gives the protein CASSQEAKPPGVQYF.